The subject of this entry is one T cell receptor (beta chain). For Graves' hyperthyroidism to be stable, ophthalmopathy could not progress within 18 months. Patients between 18 and 65 years old had hyperthyroidism, newly diagnosed and lasting under 2 months. RNA transcripts served as the template for amplifying TCR beta CDR3 regions. When the TCR CDR3 underwent first-round RT-PCR, the HTBI primer set was used. TCRdb used MiXCR to reprocess the multiplex PCR reads, holding one entry per CDR3 protein. Here the sample spans about 540,000 distinct CDR3 sequences, 46% being singletons. This entry belongs to a study of T cells in Graves' hyperthyroidism and ophthalmopathy. Germline CDR1 is SGHVS and CDR2 is FNYEAQ. The J segment lost 0 bases and the V segment lost 3 bases, leaving 10 bases of the junction unmatched. The CDR3 covers 20 residues.

The rearrangement uses TRBV7-6 and TRBJ2-1; 14 bases are shared with TRBD2. The sequenced material came from peripheral blood or thyroid tissue (not recorded which). The sequence was obtained from a woman under 30 with Graves' hyperthyroidism. The CDR3 nucleotides read TGTGCCAGCAGCTTCCAAGGACTAGCGGGAGGCCCGAGCTCCTACAATGAGCAGTTCTTC. This translates into CASSFQGLAGGPSSYNEQFF.